The sequence of this T cell receptor beta chain was determined in a study of T cells after yellow fever vaccination. From germline, CDR1 is SNHLY and CDR2 FYNNEI. CDR3 size: 12 residues. V gave up 0 bases and J gave up 9 bases, with 9 bases separating them. Whole-study findings and limits: Secondary responses were weaker yet peaked faster, day 5 versus 15. Contaminating bulk clonotypes could be abundant in FACS-sorted repertoires.

This clonotype showed up just a few times. Its antigen is undetermined. Generation of TCR cDNA used 5'RACE template switching (which added a universal primer site and UMIs). TCRdb ran MiXCR on the 5' RACE reads and lists one entry per CDR3 protein. The sample holds some 390,000 distinct CDR3 sequences, around a sixth seen once. The sample here was PBMCs, taken before the yellow fever booster vaccination. This chain joins TRBV2 and TRBJ2-7; D uncertain. The sequence was collected from a man younger than 35 who received the YFV17D yellow fever vaccine. CDR3 in amino acids: CASSEARARQYF. The CDR3 coding sequence is TGTGCCAGCAGTGAAGCGCGTGCACGGCAGTACTTC.